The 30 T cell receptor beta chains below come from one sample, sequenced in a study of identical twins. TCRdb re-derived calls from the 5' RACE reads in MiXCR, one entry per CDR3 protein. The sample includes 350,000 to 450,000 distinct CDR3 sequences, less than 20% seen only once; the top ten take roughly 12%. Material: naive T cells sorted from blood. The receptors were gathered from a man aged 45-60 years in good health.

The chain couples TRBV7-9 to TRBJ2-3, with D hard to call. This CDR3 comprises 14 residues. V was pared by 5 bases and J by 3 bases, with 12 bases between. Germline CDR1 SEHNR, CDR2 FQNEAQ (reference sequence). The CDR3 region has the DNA TGTGCCAGCAGCAACCCGGGTTCGACAGATACGCAGTATTTT. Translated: CASSNPGSTDTQYF.

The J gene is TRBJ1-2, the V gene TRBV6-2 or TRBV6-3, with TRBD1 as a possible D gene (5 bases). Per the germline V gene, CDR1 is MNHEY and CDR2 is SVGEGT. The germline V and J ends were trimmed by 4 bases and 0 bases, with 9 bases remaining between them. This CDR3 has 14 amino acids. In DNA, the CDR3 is TGTGCCAGCAGTTTCGGACACACTAACTATGGCTACACCTTC. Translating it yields CASSFGHTNYGYTF.

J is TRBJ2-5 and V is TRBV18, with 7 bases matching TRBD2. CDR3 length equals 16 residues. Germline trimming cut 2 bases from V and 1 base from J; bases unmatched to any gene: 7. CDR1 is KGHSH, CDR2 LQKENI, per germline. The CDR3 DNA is TGTGCCAGCTCACCAAGTTTAGCTAGCGGCCAAGAGACCCAGTACTTC. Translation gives CASSPSLASGQETQYF.

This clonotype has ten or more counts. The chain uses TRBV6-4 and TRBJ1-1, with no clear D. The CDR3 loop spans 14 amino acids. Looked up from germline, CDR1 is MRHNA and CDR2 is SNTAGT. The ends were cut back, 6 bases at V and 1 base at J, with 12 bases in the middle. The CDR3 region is CASSALGANTEAFF. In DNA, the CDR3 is TGTGCCAGCAGCGCTCTGGGAGCGAACACTGAAGCTTTCTTT.

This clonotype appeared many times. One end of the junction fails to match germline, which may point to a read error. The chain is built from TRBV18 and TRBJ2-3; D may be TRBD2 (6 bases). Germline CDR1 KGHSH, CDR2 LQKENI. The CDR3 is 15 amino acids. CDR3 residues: CASSPSSASTDTQYF. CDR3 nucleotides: TGTGCCAGCTCACCATCTAGCGCAAGCACGGATACGCAGTATTTT.

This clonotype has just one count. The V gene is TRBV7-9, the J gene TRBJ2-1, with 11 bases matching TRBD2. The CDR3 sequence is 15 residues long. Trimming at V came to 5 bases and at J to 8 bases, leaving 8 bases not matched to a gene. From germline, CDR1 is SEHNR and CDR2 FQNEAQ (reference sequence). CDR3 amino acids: CASSTLAGASYEQFF. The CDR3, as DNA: TGTGCCAGCAGCACACTAGCGGGGGCAAGCTATGAGCAGTTCTTC.

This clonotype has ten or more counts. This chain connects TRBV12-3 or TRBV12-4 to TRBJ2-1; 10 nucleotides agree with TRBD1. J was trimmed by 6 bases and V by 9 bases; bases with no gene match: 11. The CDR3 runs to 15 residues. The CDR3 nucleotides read TGTGCCAGTGCGACAGGGGGCGTCTTACCCAATGAGCAGTTCTTC. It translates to CASATGGVLPNEQFF.

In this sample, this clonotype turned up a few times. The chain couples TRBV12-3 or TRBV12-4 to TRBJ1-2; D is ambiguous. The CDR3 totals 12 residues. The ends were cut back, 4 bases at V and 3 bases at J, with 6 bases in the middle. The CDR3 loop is CASSWQHYGYTF. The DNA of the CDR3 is TGTGCCAGCAGTTGGCAGCACTATGGCTACACCTTC.

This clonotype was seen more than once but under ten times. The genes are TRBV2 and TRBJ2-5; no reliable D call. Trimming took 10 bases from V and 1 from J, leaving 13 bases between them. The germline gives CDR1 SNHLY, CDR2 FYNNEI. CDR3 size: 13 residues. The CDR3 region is CATTLSIQETQYF. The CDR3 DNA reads TGTGCCACCACCCTCTCCATCCAAGAGACCCAGTACTTC.

DNA of the CDR3: TGTGCCAGCAGTTTCCCGACAGGGCGGGTGGACACTGAAGCTTTCTTT. Protein sequence: CASSFPTGRVDTEAFF. V usage is TRBV28 and J usage is TRBJ1-1; 7 bases match TRBD1. This CDR3 is built from 16 residues. The germline V gene encodes CDR1 MDHEN and CDR2 SYDVKM. J was trimmed by 3 bases and V by 3 bases; bases with no gene match: 10.

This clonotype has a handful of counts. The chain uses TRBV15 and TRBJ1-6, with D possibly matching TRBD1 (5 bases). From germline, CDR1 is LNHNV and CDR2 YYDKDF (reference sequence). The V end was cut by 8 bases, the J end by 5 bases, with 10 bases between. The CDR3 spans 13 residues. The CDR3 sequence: CATGTWDNSPLHF. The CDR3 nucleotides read TGTGCCACCGGGACCTGGGATAATTCACCCCTCCACTTT.

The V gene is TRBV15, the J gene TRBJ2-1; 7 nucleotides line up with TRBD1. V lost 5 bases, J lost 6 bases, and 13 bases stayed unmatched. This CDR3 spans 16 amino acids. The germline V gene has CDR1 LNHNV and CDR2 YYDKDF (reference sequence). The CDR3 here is CATSGQAGRGGNEQFF. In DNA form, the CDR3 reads TGTGCCACCAGCGGACAGGCAGGTCGAGGGGGCAATGAGCAGTTCTTC.

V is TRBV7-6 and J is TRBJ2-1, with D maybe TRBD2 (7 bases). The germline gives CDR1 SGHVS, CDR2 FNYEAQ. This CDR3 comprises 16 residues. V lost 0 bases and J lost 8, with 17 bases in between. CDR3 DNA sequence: TGTGCCAGCAGCTTAGCGGGGGGGGCTTATGGCCATGAGCAGTTCTTC. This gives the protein CASSLAGGAYGHEQFF.

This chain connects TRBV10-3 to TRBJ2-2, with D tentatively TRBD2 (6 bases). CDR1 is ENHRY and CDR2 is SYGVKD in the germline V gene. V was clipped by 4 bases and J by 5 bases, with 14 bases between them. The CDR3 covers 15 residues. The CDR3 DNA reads TGTGCCATCAGTGGGCGGGGAATCGGGACCGGGGAGCTGTTTTTT. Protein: CAISGRGIGTGELFF.

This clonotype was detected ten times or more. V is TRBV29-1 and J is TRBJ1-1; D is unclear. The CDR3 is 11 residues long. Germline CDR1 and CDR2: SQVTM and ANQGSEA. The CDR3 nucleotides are TGCAGTGTCAAACAGCTCATTGAAGCTTTCTTT. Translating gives CSVKQLIEAFF.

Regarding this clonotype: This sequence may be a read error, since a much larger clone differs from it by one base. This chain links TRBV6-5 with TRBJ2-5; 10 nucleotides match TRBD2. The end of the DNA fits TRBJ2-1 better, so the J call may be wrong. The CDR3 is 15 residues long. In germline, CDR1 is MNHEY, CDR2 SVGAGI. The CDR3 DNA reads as TGTGCCAGCAGTTCTAGCGGGGGACTTCAAGAGACCCAGTTCTTC. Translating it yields CASSSSGGLQETQFF.

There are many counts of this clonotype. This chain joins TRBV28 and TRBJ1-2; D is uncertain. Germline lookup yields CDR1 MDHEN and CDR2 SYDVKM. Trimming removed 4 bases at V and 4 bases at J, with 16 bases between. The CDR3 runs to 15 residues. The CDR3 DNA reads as TGTGCCAGCAGTTCGGTGGCCCGAGGAGTCTATGGCTACACCTTC. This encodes CASSSVARGVYGYTF.

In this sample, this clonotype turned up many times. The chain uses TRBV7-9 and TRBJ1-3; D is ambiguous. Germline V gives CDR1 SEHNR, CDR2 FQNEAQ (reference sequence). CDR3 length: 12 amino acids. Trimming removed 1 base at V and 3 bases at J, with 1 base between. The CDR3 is CASSLGGNTIYF. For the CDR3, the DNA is TGTGCCAGCAGCTTAGGTGGAAACACCATATATTTT.

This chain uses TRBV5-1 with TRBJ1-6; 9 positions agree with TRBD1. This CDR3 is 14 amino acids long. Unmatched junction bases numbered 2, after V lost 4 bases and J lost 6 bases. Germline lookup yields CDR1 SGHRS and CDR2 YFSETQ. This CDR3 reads CASSPDRGNSPLHF. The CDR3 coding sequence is TGCGCCAGCAGCCCGGACAGGGGTAATTCACCCCTCCACTTT. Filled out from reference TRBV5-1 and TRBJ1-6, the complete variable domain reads KAGVTQTPRYLIKTRGQQVTLSCSPISGHRSVSWYQQTPGQGLQFLFEYFSETQRNKGNFPGRFSGRQFSNSRSEMNVSTLELGDSALYLCASSPDRGNSPLHFGNGTRLTVT.

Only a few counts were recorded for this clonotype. The CDR3 DNA follows: TGTGCCAGCAGTTATTTACAGGAGAGACTGAACACCGGGGAGCTGTTTTTT. Its translation is CASSYLQERLNTGELFF. The V gene is TRBV6-2 or TRBV6-3, the J gene TRBJ2-2; possibly TRBD1 for D (5 bases). V lost 3 bases and J lost 1, with 15 bases in between. The CDR3 runs to 17 residues. Germline V CDR1 and CDR2: MNHEY, SVGEGT.

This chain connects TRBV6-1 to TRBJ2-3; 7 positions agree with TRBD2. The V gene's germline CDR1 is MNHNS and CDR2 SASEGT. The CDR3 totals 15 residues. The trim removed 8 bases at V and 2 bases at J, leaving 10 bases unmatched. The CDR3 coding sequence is TGTGCCAGCGGTCGGACTAGAACAAACACAGATACGCAGTATTTT. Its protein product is CASGRTRTNTDTQYF.

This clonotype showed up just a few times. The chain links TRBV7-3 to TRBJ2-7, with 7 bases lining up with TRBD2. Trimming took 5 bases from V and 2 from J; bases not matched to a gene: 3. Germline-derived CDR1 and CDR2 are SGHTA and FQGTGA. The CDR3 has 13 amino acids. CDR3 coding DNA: TGTGCCAGCAGCCAGAGCGGGGCCTACGAGCAGTACTTC. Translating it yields CASSQSGAYEQYF.

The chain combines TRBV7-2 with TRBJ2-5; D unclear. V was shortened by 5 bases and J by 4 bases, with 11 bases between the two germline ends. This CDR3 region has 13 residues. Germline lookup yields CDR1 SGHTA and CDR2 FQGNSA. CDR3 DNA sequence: TGTGCCAGCAGCAAAGGAGTCTCAGAGACCCAGTACTTC. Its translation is CASSKGVSETQYF.

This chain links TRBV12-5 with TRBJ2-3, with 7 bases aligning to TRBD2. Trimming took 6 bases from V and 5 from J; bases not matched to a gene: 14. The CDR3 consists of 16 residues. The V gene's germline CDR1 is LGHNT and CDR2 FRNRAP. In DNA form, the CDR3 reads TGTGCTAGTGGCTCCAGACTAGCCCCTACACGAGATACGCAGTATTTT. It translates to CASGSRLAPTRDTQYF.

This CDR3 reads CATSRGLVRDRGTGELFF. The CDR3 region has the DNA TGTGCCACCAGCAGAGGCCTCGTTCGGGACAGGGGCACCGGGGAGCTGTTTTTT. The V gene is TRBV15, the J gene TRBJ2-2; 10 bases are shared with TRBD1. V lost 1 base, J lost 4 bases, and 9 bases stayed unmatched. CDR1 and CDR2 (germline): LNHNV, YYDKDF (reference sequence). CDR3 length: 18 amino acids.

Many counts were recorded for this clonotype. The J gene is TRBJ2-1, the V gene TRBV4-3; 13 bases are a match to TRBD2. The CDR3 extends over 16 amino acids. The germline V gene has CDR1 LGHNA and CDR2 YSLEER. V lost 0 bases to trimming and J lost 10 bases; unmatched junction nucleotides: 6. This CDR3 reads CASSQDVGLAGNEQFF. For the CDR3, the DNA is TGCGCCAGCAGCCAAGATGTGGGACTAGCGGGAAACGAGCAGTTCTTC.

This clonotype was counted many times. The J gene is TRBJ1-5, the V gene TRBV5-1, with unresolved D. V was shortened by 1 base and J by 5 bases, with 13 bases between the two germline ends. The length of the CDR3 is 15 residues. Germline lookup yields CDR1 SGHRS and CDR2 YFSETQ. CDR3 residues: CASSLRPGRDQPQHF. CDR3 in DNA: TGCGCCAGCAGCTTGCGCCCAGGCCGCGATCAGCCCCAGCATTTT. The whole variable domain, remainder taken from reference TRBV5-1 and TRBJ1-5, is KAGVTQTPRYLIKTRGQQVTLSCSPISGHRSVSWYQQTPGQGLQFLFEYFSETQRNKGNFPGRFSGRQFSNSRSEMNVSTLELGDSALYLCASSLRPGRDQPQHFGDGTRLSIL.

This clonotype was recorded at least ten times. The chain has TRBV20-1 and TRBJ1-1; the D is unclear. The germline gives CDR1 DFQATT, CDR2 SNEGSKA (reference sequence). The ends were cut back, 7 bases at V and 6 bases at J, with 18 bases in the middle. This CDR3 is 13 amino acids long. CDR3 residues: CSVRPSLGPEAFF. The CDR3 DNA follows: TGCAGTGTCAGACCCTCCCTCGGGCCTGAAGCTTTCTTT.

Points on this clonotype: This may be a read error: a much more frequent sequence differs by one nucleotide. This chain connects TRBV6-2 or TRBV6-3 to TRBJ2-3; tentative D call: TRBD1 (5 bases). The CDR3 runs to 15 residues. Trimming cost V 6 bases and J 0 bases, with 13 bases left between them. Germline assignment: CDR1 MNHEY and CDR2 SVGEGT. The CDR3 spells CASSEGVTSTDTQYF. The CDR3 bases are TGTGCCAGCAGCGAAGGGGTTACTAGCACAGATACGCAGTATTTT.

The CDR3 protein is CASSVSRSTDTQYF. DNA for the CDR3: TGTGCCAGCAGCGTATCGAGGAGCACAGATACGCAGTATTTT. This chain connects TRBV2 to TRBJ2-3, with unresolved D. CDR3 length: 14 residues. Trimming removed 6 bases at V and 0 bases at J, with 10 bases between. Germline CDR1 is SNHLY and CDR2 is FYNNEI.